This T cell receptor (beta chain) was identified in a study of CD8 T cells in ankylosing spondylitis. TCRdb fed the 5' RACE reads into MiXCR, producing one record per CDR3 protein. The data contain about 220,000 distinct CDR3 sequences, more than 9% of them seen just once; the ten biggest clones take up about 20%. Study outcomes and limitations: Peripheral blood held disease-linked clones only at relatively low frequency, and these were CD8+.

This CDR3 is built from 13 residues. The V and J ends lost 2 bases and 11 bases respectively, with 13 bases between them. CDR1 is LNHDA, CDR2 SQIVND, per germline (reference sequence). This clonotype has only a few counts. The antigen is undetermined. This clonotype originated in a male donor with ankylosing spondylitis or in good health (not recorded which). The chain couples TRBV19 to TRBJ1-5; D is unresolved. The sequenced sample was blood, either unsorted or a sorted T cell fraction (not recorded which). This chain's CDR3 is CASSIPDDRSQHF. The CDR3 DNA reads TGTGCCAGTAGTATACCGGACGATAGGTCCCAGCATTTT.